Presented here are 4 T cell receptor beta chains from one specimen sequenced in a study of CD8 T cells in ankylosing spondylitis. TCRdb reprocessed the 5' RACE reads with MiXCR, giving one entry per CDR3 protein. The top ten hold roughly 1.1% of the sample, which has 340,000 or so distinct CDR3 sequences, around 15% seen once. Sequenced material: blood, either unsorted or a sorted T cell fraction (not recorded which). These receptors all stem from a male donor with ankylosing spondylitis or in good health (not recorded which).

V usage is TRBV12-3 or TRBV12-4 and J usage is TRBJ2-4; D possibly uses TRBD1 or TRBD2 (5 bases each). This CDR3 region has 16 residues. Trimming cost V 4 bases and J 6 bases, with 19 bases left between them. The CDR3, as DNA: TGTGCCAGCAGTTCCCTTCCGTGGGGGTCCGGAAACATTCAGTACTTC. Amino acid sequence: CASSSLPWGSGNIQYF.

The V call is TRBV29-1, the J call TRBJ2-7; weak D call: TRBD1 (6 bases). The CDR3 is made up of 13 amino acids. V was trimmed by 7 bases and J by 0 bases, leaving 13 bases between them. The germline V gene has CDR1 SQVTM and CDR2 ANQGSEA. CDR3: CSGHGDNSYEQYF. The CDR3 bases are TGCAGCGGCCACGGGGACAACTCCTACGAGCAGTACTTC.

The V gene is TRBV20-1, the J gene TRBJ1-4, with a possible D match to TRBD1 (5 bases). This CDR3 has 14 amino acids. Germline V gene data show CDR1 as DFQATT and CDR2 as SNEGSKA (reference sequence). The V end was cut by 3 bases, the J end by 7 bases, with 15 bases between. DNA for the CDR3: TGCAGTGCTAGTGTTGGGACTCTGAGTGAAAAACTGTTTTTT. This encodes CSASVGTLSEKLFF.

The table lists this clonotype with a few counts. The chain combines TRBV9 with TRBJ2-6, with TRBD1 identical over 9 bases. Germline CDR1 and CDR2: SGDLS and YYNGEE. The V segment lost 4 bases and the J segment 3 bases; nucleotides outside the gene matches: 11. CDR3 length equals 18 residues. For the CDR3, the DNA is TGTGCCAGCAGCTTCCGGGACAGGGCTTTGAATGGGGCCAACGTCCTGACTTTC. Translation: CASSFRDRALNGANVLTF.